The 11 T cell receptor beta chains in this list originate from one sample, sequenced in a study of post-analysis software for immune sequencing data. Study-level points and caveats: About 5 TRBV segments occurring more often in patients than controls included TRBV5-6, TRBV5-1 and TRBV20-1.

Their target antigens are unknown. TCR beta libraries were prepared from cDNA with unique molecular identifiers. In TCRdb, the PCR reads were re-called with MiXCR into one record per CDR3 protein. The repertoire holds 550,000 to 700,000 distinct CDR3 sequences, with roughly 45% as singletons. The sequenced sample consisted of blood. All receptors derive from a girl aged 5-17 years with multiple sclerosis.

This clonotype was seen more than once but under ten times. V and J are TRBV7-9 and TRBJ2-5, with D unresolved. V lost 3 bases and J 4 bases, leaving 9 bases between the germline ends. The germline V gene encodes CDR1 SEHNR and CDR2 FQNEAQ (reference sequence). The CDR3 contains 13 residues. CDR3: CASSFSVGETQYF. The CDR3 DNA reads TGTGCCAGCAGCTTTTCTGTTGGAGAGACCCAGTACTTC.

This CDR3 reads CASSGFGWDPVYEQYF. The CDR3 nucleotides are TGCGCCAGCAGTGGATTCGGGTGGGACCCAGTCTACGAGCAGTACTTC. The gene calls are TRBV10-1 and TRBJ2-7, with D perhaps matching TRBD1 or TRBD2 (5 bases each). This CDR3 spans 16 amino acids. Germline V gene data show CDR1 as WNHNN and CDR2 as SYGVQD (reference sequence). V lost 4 bases to trimming and J lost 3 bases, with 19 bases between them.

The chain is built from TRBV6-1 and TRBJ1-5; 7 bases map to TRBD1. The length of the CDR3 is 15 residues. CDR1 is MNHNS and CDR2 is SASEGT in the germline V gene. Unmatched junction bases numbered 9, after V lost 7 bases and J lost 3 bases. The chain's CDR3 is CASMMDRITNQPQHF. In DNA form, the CDR3 reads TGTGCCAGCATGATGGACAGGATTACCAATCAGCCCCAGCATTTT.

The V call is TRBV20-1, the J call TRBJ2-7; D is unresolved. The J call may not be correct, given that the DNA end is closer to TRBJ2-5. This CDR3 is 11 amino acids long. The germline V gene has CDR1 DFQATT and CDR2 SNEGSKA (reference sequence). This chain's CDR3 is CSRLWGETQYF. CDR3 sequence (DNA): TGCAGTCGACTTTGGGGAGAGACCCAGTACTTC.

This clonotype was recorded a few times. The chain is built from TRBV29-1 and TRBJ2-3; a possible D gene is TRBD2 (7 bases). The V end was cut by 4 bases, the J end by 1 base, with 12 bases between. CDR3 length equals 14 residues. The germline V gene encodes CDR1 SQVTM and CDR2 ANQGSEA. The CDR3 DNA sequence: TGCAGCGTTGGGGGGGGGGCCCGCACAGATACGCAGTATTTT. Amino acids: CSVGGGARTDTQYF.

The rearrangement uses TRBV6-5 and TRBJ1-1; a weak D match, TRBD1 (5 bases). The ends were cut back, 2 bases at V and 1 base at J, with 5 bases in the middle. Germline V gene lookup returns CDR1 MNHEY and CDR2 SVGAGI. The CDR3 covers 13 residues. The CDR3 loop reads CASSYGQNTEAFF. CDR3 sequence (DNA): TGTGCCAGCAGTTACGGACAGAACACTGAAGCTTTCTTT.

The chain carries TRBV20-1 and TRBJ1-1; D unclear. CDR1 and CDR2 from the germline V gene are DFQATT and SNEGSKA (reference sequence). The CDR3 spans 14 residues. V dropped 0 bases and J dropped 4 bases, with 12 bases sitting between them. The CDR3: CSARDLGQSTEAFF. In DNA form, the CDR3 reads TGCAGTGCTAGAGATCTTGGGCAGTCCACTGAAGCTTTCTTT.

This sequence joins TRBV7-6 and TRBJ1-1; 9 nucleotides align to TRBD1. CDR3 size: 16 residues. The J segment lost 7 bases and the V segment lost 0 bases, leaving 9 bases of the junction unmatched. CDR1 is SGHVS and CDR2 is FNYEAQ in the germline V gene. The CDR3 region has the DNA TGTGCCAGCAGCTTAGCGGGGCGACAGGGGGGGGTTGAAGCTTTCTTT. It codes for CASSLAGRQGGVEAFF. Full variable domain (missing parts from reference TRBV7-6 and TRBJ1-1): GAGVSQSPRYKVTKRGQDVALRCDPISGHVSLYWYRQALGQGPEFLTYFNYEAQQDKSGLPNDRFSAERPEGSISTLTIQRTEQRDSAMYRCASSLAGRQGGVEAFFGQGTRLTVV.

This chain joins TRBV20-1 and TRBJ1-1; D is ambiguous. The germline gives CDR1 DFQATT, CDR2 SNEGSKA (reference sequence). The CDR3 covers 13 residues. V shed 5 bases and J shed 0 bases, with 10 bases lying between them. CDR3 DNA sequence: TGCAGTGCTCCGGACGTTATGAACACTGAAGCTTTCTTT. Translating it yields CSAPDVMNTEAFF.

This clonotype has just a few counts. The chain employs TRBV5-1 and TRBJ2-1; 9 nucleotides agree with TRBD1. Germline V gene data show CDR1 as SGHRS and CDR2 as YFSETQ. The CDR3 is 15 amino acids. V lost 0 bases to trimming and J lost 5 bases; unmatched junction nucleotides: 3. The CDR3: CASSLGDREDNEQFF. The CDR3 DNA reads TGCGCCAGCAGCTTGGGGGACAGGGAGGACAATGAGCAGTTCTTC. Filled out from reference TRBV5-1 and TRBJ2-1, the complete variable domain reads KAGVTQTPRYLIKTRGQQVTLSCSPISGHRSVSWYQQTPGQGLQFLFEYFSETQRNKGNFPGRFSGRQFSNSRSEMNVSTLELGDSALYLCASSLGDREDNEQFFGPGTRLTVL.

This chain links TRBV12-3 or TRBV12-4 with TRBJ2-7; D may be TRBD1 or TRBD2 (6 bases each). The CDR3 loop spans 18 amino acids. Trimming took off 4 bases at V and 7 bases at J, with 29 bases between the two ends. This CDR3 is CASSSPGARLWPYNEQYF. The CDR3, as DNA: TGTGCCAGCAGTTCCCCGGGGGCCCGTTTATGGCCCTACAATGAGCAGTACTTC.